This entry concerns a single TCR beta chain. Its cognate antigen is unknown. The method was immunoSEQ multiplex PCR; TCRdb's version includes in-frame clones alone and lacks a portion of them. The sample has around 60,000 clones, approximately 80% seen once. Germline CDR1 LNHDA, CDR2 SQIVND (reference sequence). With 5 bases removed from V and 5 bases from J, the gap between germline ends came to 12 bases. CDR3 length equals 13 residues. These data belong to a study of OX40 agonist ivuxolimab in advanced cancers. For the study at large: There were three patients with partial responses, one having hepatocellular carcinoma and two cutaneous melanoma.

Broader study findings: At 0.1 to 3.0 mg/kg and by week 6, CD4+ and CD8+ T cells in the blood had expanded clonally. Antigen specificity remained undetermined for the expanded peripheral T cells.

The TCR originated in an adult with an advanced solid tumor such as melanoma, head and neck, liver or kidney cancer. The specimen was CD4+ or CD8+ T cells sorted from blood, collected in a trial of the OX40 agonist ivuxolimab. The chain links TRBV19 to TRBJ1-1; D possibly corresponds to TRBD1 (6 bases). The CDR3 region is CASSDGGRTEAFF. The DNA of the CDR3 is TGTGCCAGTAGTGACGGGGGCCGTACTGAAGCTTTCTTT.